These T cell receptor beta chains were read from a single sample in a study of control samples from healthy donors and cancer patients. Sequenced by immunoSEQ multiplex PCR; TCRdb stores in-frame clones only, minus some. The sample has about 120,000 clones, about 83% seen once. Sample: blood. Receptor source: a man aged 25 to 40 in good health. Each CDR3 is given with its conserved first and last residue. Clone size is stated in some rows and not others, as once, few, many or a class when expanded.

size,V,J,CDR3
NA,TRBV28,TRBJ1-1,CASRDTLNTEAFF
NA,TRBV7-8,TRBJ2-2,CASSLLAGGTNTGELFF
NA,TRBV18,TRBJ1-1,CASSPLSRGGNTEAFF
NA,TRBV7-2,TRBJ2-6,CASSPRGWQSNSGANVLTF
NA,TRBV6-2/TRBV6-3,TRBJ1-5,CASSYRQTNQPQHF
NA,TRBV28,TRBJ1-2,CASSWLQGNYGYTF
once,TRBV12-3/TRBV12-4,TRBJ1-1,CASSLGLSEAFF
NA,TRBV19,TRBJ1-5,CASTGVAQPQHF
NA,TRBV6-5,TRBJ1-1,CASPDNFEAFF
once,TRBV27,TRBJ1-1,CASRLQGLANTEAFF
NA,TRBV14,TRBJ1-6,CASSQRQNYNSPLHF
NA,TRBV7-2,TRBJ1-3,CASSLSGMAAGNTIYF
NA,TRBV4-2,TRBJ2-3,CASSQVAGYRTDTQYF
NA,TRBV30,TRBJ2-3,CAWSVRVSTDTQYF
NA,TRBV29-1,TRBJ2-3,CSVGAGATGSDTQYF
NA,TRBV27,TRBJ2-3,CASSRGAGTGGTDTQYF
NA,TRBV19,TRBJ2-3,CASSTGQRDIDTQYF
NA,TRBV5-1,TRBJ1-1,CASSEAGTGGFGMNTEAFF
once,TRBV28,TRBJ1-1,CASSPTDRVGAFF
NA,TRBV6-6,TRBJ1-3,CASSRNTRGSGNTIYF
NA,TRBV3-1/TRBV3-2,TRBJ1-2,CASSQERGGLGYTF
NA,TRBV3-1/TRBV3-2,TRBJ1-2,CASSQARVYGYTF
NA,TRBV24-1,TRBJ1-2,CATSDPTRDRGSDGYTF
NA,TRBV19,TRBJ1-1,CASRGDRSEAFF
NA,TRBV4-1,TRBJ1-1,CASSQETGAGNTEAFF
NA,TRBV6-4,TRBJ2-3,CASSRTSGSTDTQYF
NA,TRBV6-1,TRBJ1-1,CASSEGGQGFRLEAFF
NA,TRBV9,TRBJ2-3,CASSVAGTDTQYF
once,TRBV7-2,TRBJ2-1,CASSLTGSPYNEQFF
NA,TRBV2,TRBJ1-1,CASSRQSSTLAEAFF
NA,TRBV4-1,TRBJ1-1,CASSQGMNTEAFF
NA,TRBV5-1,TRBJ2-5,CASSPSGGQETQYF
NA,TRBV9,TRBJ1-3,CASSSPSPGGNTIYF
NA,TRBV15,TRBJ1-1,CATSRPPGQGPEAFF
NA,TRBV24-1,TRBJ2-1,CATSWRGNYNEQFF
NA,TRBV19,TRBJ1-5,CASSIRTGDQPQHF
NA,TRBV2,TRBJ1-5,CASTPLTVAHQPQHF
NA,TRBV30,TRBJ1-4,CAWADNDEKLFF
NA,TRBV12-3/TRBV12-4,TRBJ1-2,CASGPIYGYTF
NA,TRBV10-3,TRBJ2-1,CAISELAGSNEQFF
NA,TRBV9,TRBJ1-6,CASSVAGPGGPSPLHF
once,TRBV24-1,TRBJ1-5,CATSDGPRGQPQHF
NA,TRBV6-1,TRBJ2-3,CASSETSGGHTDTQYF
NA,TRBV7-2,TRBJ1-2,CASRLTGSANYGYTF
NA,TRBV9,TRBJ2-5,CASSDAGTAQETQYF
NA,TRBV18,TRBJ1-2,CASSRSGQGDGYTF
once,TRBV5-6,TRBJ2-6,CASSPVSTGANVLTF
NA,TRBV3-1/TRBV3-2,TRBJ1-1,CASSQWRLSSEAFF
many,TRBV18,TRBJ1-1,CASSPQANTEAFF
NA,TRBV9,TRBJ1-6,CASSTAGYNSPLHF
NA,TRBV14,TRBJ1-2,CASSQLNYGYTF
NA,TRBV9,TRBJ2-3,CASSPGTFTDTQYF
NA,TRBV11-3,TRBJ2-2,CASSSTDTGELFF
NA,TRBV10-2,TRBJ1-1,CASSGRNTEAFF
few,TRBV5-1,TRBJ1-6,CASSLQGNNSPLHF